The rows below give T cell receptor beta chains drawn from one sample of a study of T cells in Graves' hyperthyroidism and ophthalmopathy. TCRdb re-derived calls from the multiplex PCR reads in MiXCR, one entry per CDR3 protein. The sample lists 450,000 to 650,000 distinct CDR3 sequences, more than 20% occurring once. The sample was blood. The source is a young man with Graves' hyperthyroidism. The conserved cysteine and the conserved F or W are not part of the CDR3 here. Fields, in order: V gene, D gene, J gene, clone size, CDR3 protein. The D gene is left open where the match is weak. Rows give clone size only sometimes, using once, few, many, or a class for an expanded clone.

v_call: TRBV28
d_call: NA
j_call: TRBJ2-7
clone_size: few
cdr3_aa: ASSLRTLSSYEQY

v_call: TRBV6-2/TRBV6-3
d_call: NA
j_call: TRBJ1-6
clone_size: NA
cdr3_aa: ASRKQGGSNNSPLH

v_call: TRBV24-1
d_call: NA
j_call: TRBJ2-7
clone_size: many
cdr3_aa: ATSDFHGNPNRERSSYEQY

v_call: TRBV28
d_call: NA
j_call: TRBJ2-7
clone_size: many
cdr3_aa: ASSLRTSNEQY

v_call: TRBV7-9
d_call: NA
j_call: TRBJ1-2
clone_size: few
cdr3_aa: ASSSPRTTGYT

v_call: TRBV28
d_call: TRBD1
j_call: TRBJ1-2
clone_size: many
cdr3_aa: ASSLTGTGGNGYT

v_call: TRBV11-2
d_call: TRBD2
j_call: TRBJ2-5
clone_size: many
cdr3_aa: ASSFQRGKETQY

v_call: TRBV6-5
d_call: NA
j_call: TRBJ1-5
clone_size: NA
cdr3_aa: ASSYLGFGGNQPQH

v_call: TRBV12-3/TRBV12-4
d_call: TRBD1
j_call: TRBJ1-1
clone_size: NA
cdr3_aa: ASSPGTGVITEAF

v_call: TRBV6-1
d_call: NA
j_call: TRBJ1-2
clone_size: NA
cdr3_aa: ASSAWTAYVNYGYT

v_call: TRBV6-2/TRBV6-3
d_call: TRBD1
j_call: TRBJ2-7
clone_size: many
cdr3_aa: ASRSQGAEEQY

v_call: TRBV12-3/TRBV12-4
d_call: NA
j_call: TRBJ2-2
clone_size: many
cdr3_aa: ASSLGEGGELF

v_call: TRBV20-1
d_call: NA
j_call: TRBJ1-2
clone_size: many
cdr3_aa: SASDSPGYT

v_call: TRBV27
d_call: NA
j_call: TRBJ1-5
clone_size: few
cdr3_aa: ATRDLLGPNQPQH

v_call: TRBV29-1
d_call: NA
j_call: TRBJ1-2
clone_size: many
cdr3_aa: SVARTRGGIYGYT

v_call: TRBV24-1
d_call: NA
j_call: TRBJ2-5
clone_size: many
cdr3_aa: ATSGAYQETQY

v_call: TRBV5-1
d_call: TRBD2
j_call: TRBJ2-7
clone_size: NA
cdr3_aa: ASSLDFKREFYEQY

v_call: TRBV28
d_call: TRBD1
j_call: TRBJ2-4
clone_size: NA
cdr3_aa: ASRPTGDPVGNIQY

v_call: TRBV28
d_call: TRBD1
j_call: TRBJ1-1
clone_size: many
cdr3_aa: ASQGDTEAF

v_call: TRBV30
d_call: NA
j_call: TRBJ2-7
clone_size: many
cdr3_aa: AWSKTARESYEQY

v_call: TRBV29-1
d_call: NA
j_call: TRBJ1-2
clone_size: many
cdr3_aa: SVDFAGPTGHYGYT

v_call: TRBV5-1
d_call: NA
j_call: TRBJ1-2
clone_size: many
cdr3_aa: ASSLGGDYGYT

v_call: TRBV27
d_call: NA
j_call: TRBJ1-1
clone_size: many
cdr3_aa: ASSFLSAATEAF

v_call: TRBV4-1
d_call: TRBD1
j_call: TRBJ2-7
clone_size: NA
cdr3_aa: ASSQITGAEEQY

v_call: TRBV2
d_call: NA
j_call: TRBJ1-2
clone_size: NA
cdr3_aa: VSRGLGGYYGYT

v_call: TRBV12-3/TRBV12-4
d_call: NA
j_call: TRBJ1-2
clone_size: many
cdr3_aa: ASSLAVGSYGYT

v_call: TRBV7-2
d_call: NA
j_call: TRBJ2-7
clone_size: NA
cdr3_aa: ASSLGAVTHEQY

v_call: TRBV9
d_call: NA
j_call: TRBJ2-5
clone_size: many
cdr3_aa: ASSVGPAVQETQY

v_call: TRBV28
d_call: NA
j_call: TRBJ2-4
clone_size: many
cdr3_aa: ASSKTSTENIQY

v_call: TRBV28
d_call: NA
j_call: TRBJ2-7
clone_size: NA
cdr3_aa: ASSEFRSSYEQY

v_call: TRBV19
d_call: NA
j_call: TRBJ2-4
clone_size: many
cdr3_aa: ASSTTVKNIQY